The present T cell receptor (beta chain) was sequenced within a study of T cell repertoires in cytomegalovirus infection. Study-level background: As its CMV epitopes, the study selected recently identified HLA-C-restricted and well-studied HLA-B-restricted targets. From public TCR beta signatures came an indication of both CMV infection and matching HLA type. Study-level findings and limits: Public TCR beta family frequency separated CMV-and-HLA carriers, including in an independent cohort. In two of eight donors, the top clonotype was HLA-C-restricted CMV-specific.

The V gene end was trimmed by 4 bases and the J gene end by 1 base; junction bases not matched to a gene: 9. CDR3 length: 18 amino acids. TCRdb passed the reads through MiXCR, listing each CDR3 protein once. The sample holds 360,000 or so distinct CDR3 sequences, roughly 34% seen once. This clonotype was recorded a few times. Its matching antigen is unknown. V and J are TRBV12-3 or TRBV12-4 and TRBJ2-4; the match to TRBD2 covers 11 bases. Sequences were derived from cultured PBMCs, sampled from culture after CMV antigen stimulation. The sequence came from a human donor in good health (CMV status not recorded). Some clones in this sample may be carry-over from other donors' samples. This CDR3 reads CASSSGLAALGAKNIQYF. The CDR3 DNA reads TGTGCCAGCAGTTCGGGACTAGCGGCCTTAGGGGCCAAAAACATTCAGTACTTC.